The 21 T cell receptor beta chains below were found in one sample sequenced in a study of CD8 T cells in ankylosing spondylitis. TCRdb re-analysed the 5' RACE reads in MiXCR, keeping a single row per CDR3 protein. Seen here are hundreds of thousands of distinct CDR3 sequences, under 30% observed once, and the top ten hold 6.6%. Specimen: blood, either unsorted or a sorted T cell fraction (not recorded which). The receptors derive from a male donor with ankylosing spondylitis or in good health (not recorded which).

The chain uses TRBV7-2 and TRBJ2-7; 7 positions match TRBD1. J was trimmed by 1 base and V by 3 bases; bases with no gene match: 6. CDR1 is SGHTA and CDR2 is FQGNSA in the germline V gene. There are 15 residues in the CDR3. The CDR3 coding sequence is TGTGCCAGCAGCTTGTTAAGGGGGCCGTCCTACGAGCAGTACTTC. Its translation is CASSLLRGPSYEQYF.

A few counts support this clonotype. The chain is built from TRBV15 and TRBJ2-7; possibly TRBD1 for D (5 bases). The CDR3 is 16 amino acids. Trimming cost V 0 bases and J 3 bases, with 15 bases left between them. CDR1 is LNHNV and CDR2 is YYDKDF in the germline V gene (reference sequence). The CDR3: CATSRDSIQGNYEQYF. The CDR3 DNA is TGTGCCACCAGCAGAGATTCTATCCAGGGAAACTACGAGCAGTACTTC.

This clonotype was counted ten times or more. This chain connects TRBV12-3 or TRBV12-4 to TRBJ1-5; D gene ambiguous. The CDR3 runs to 14 residues. The germline V and J ends were trimmed by 1 base and 4 bases, with 8 bases remaining between them. CDR3: CASSLEQYNQPQHF. CDR3 nucleotide sequence: TGTGCCAGCAGTTTAGAACAGTATAATCAGCCCCAGCATTTT.

This clonotype was counted ten times or more. The chain recombines TRBV19 with TRBJ1-5, with TRBD1 matching 7 bases. CDR1 and CDR2 (germline): LNHDA, SQIVND (reference sequence). V gave up 1 base and J gave up 1 base; unmatched junction bases: 1. This CDR3 contains 15 residues. The CDR3 spells CASSIGGQSNQPQHF. The CDR3, as DNA: TGTGCCAGTAGTATAGGGGGACAGAGCAATCAGCCCCAGCATTTT.

This clonotype was seen a few times. The V and J genes are TRBV6-1 and TRBJ1-2; weak D call: TRBD1 (5 bases). V was trimmed by 1 base and J by 8 bases, leaving 14 bases between them. The CDR3 sequence is 14 residues long. CDR1 and CDR2 from the germline V gene are MNHNS and SASEGT. The CDR3 region is CASSEDQGRVGYTF. The CDR3 region has the DNA TGTGCCAGCAGTGAAGATCAGGGTAGGGTGGGCTACACCTTC.

This chain connects TRBV7-2 to TRBJ2-1; D is perhaps TRBD2 (7 bases). The V end was cut by 0 bases, the J end by 12 bases, with 9 bases between. Germline assignment: CDR1 SGHTA and CDR2 FQGNSA. The CDR3 has 12 residues. CDR3 region: CASSLAGGRQFF. DNA for the CDR3: TGTGCCAGCAGCTTAGCGGGGGGGCGGCAGTTCTTC.

The table lists this clonotype with many counts. V usage is TRBV15 and J usage is TRBJ1-2, with D possibly TRBD1 on 5 matching bases. Trimming removed 1 base from V and 0 bases from J, with 12 bases in between. The CDR3 runs to 16 residues. Germline V CDR1 and CDR2: LNHNV, YYDKDF (reference sequence). CDR3 DNA sequence: TGTGCCACCAGCAGAGTCGGGGGAGCTTCTAACTATGGCTACACCTTC. Translation gives CATSRVGGASNYGYTF.

This CDR3 reads CASSPLRDRGVYEQYF. The CDR3 DNA reads as TGTGCCAGCAGCCCCTTAAGGGACAGGGGAGTCTACGAGCAGTACTTC. This chain joins TRBV27 and TRBJ2-7, with 10 positions matching TRBD1. Unmatched junction bases numbered 11, after V lost 6 bases and J lost 3 bases. From germline, CDR1 is MNHEY and CDR2 SMNVEV (reference sequence). The CDR3 extends over 16 amino acids.

The chain employs TRBV5-1 and TRBJ2-5; a possible D gene is TRBD2 (6 bases). The CDR3 is made up of 14 amino acids. V lost 0 bases and J lost 3, with 9 bases in between. Germline V CDR1 and CDR2: SGHRS, YFSETQ. The CDR3 region has the DNA TGCGCCAGCAGCTTGGTCGGAGGGAAAGAGACCCAGTACTTC. Translating gives CASSLVGGKETQYF.

The V call is TRBV29-1, the J call TRBJ1-1, with D hard to call. Germline V CDR1 and CDR2: SQVTM, ANQGSEA. With 4 bases removed from V and 7 bases from J, the gap between germline ends came to 13 bases. The length of the CDR3 is 12 residues. CDR3 sequence (DNA): TGCAGCGTTGGGGCGCCGGGATTTGAAGCTTTCTTT. This encodes CSVGAPGFEAFF.

The chain couples TRBV10-3 to TRBJ2-7; no firm D call. The CDR3 runs to 13 residues. Germline CDR1 is ENHRY and CDR2 is SYGVKD. The ends were cut back, 6 bases at V and 3 bases at J, with 12 bases in the middle. Written as DNA, the CDR3 is TGTGCCATCAGCGCAGGACGGATCTACGAGCAGTACTTC. Translated, it gives CAISAGRIYEQYF.

This clonotype was seen a handful of times. This chain links TRBV6-5 with TRBJ1-2; D not resolved. V was cut by 2 bases and J by 3 bases, with 16 bases left in between. The germline CDR1 and CDR2 sequences are MNHEY and SVGAGI. The CDR3 sequence is 16 residues long. Here the CDR3 reads CASSYKGANWDYGYTF. The CDR3, as DNA: TGTGCCAGCAGTTACAAGGGAGCGAATTGGGACTATGGCTACACCTTC.

This clonotype was counted many times. The genes are TRBV7-8 and TRBJ2-2, with D possibly being TRBD2 (5 bases). V lost 0 bases, J lost 3 bases, and 11 bases lay in between. CDR1 and CDR2 from the germline V gene are SGHVS and FQNEAQ. CDR3 size: 16 residues. The CDR3 DNA follows: TGTGCCAGCAGCTTAGCAGGCGGGTTATACACCGGGGAGCTGTTTTTT. Translation: CASSLAGGLYTGELFF.

V and J are TRBV9 and TRBJ2-5; the D is unclear. CDR1 and CDR2 from the germline V gene are SGDLS and YYNGEE. The CDR3 sequence is 16 residues long. V dropped 4 bases and J dropped 4 bases, with 20 bases sitting between them. The CDR3 DNA sequence: TGTGCCAGCAGCTCCGGACCAGCCACCGCTGCAGAGACCCAGTACTTC. Translating gives CASSSGPATAAETQYF.

In regard to this clonotype: A junction boundary mismatches the germline segment, possibly from a read error. This sequence joins TRBV20-1 and TRBJ2-5; no clear D gene. Germline V gene data show CDR1 as DFQATT and CDR2 as SNEGSKA (reference sequence). This CDR3 contains 11 residues. The CDR3 DNA sequence: TGCAGTGCTCGAGATTGGGAGACCCAGTACTTC. Translating gives CSARDWETQYF.

This chain connects TRBV12-3 or TRBV12-4 to TRBJ2-7; 7 bases line up with TRBD2. The CDR3 loop spans 15 amino acids. J gave up 0 bases and V 3 bases, and 5 bases lay outside the gene matches. Here the CDR3 reads CASSFEAGSSYEQYF. DNA for the CDR3: TGTGCCAGCAGTTTCGAAGCGGGGAGCTCCTACGAGCAGTACTTC.

This chain links TRBV6-1 with TRBJ2-7; D remains ambiguous. CDR3 size: 13 residues. V was trimmed by 5 bases and J by 4 bases, leaving 12 bases between them. CDR1 and CDR2 (germline): MNHNS, SASEGT. The CDR3 region is CASSPVGPYEQYF. The CDR3 nucleotides are TGTGCCAGCAGTCCGGTGGGCCCTTACGAGCAGTACTTC.

This clonotype was recorded a few times. V and J are TRBV12-3 or TRBV12-4 and TRBJ1-2, with D unresolved. V dropped 3 bases and J dropped 5 bases, with 10 bases sitting between them. CDR3 size: 13 residues. The CDR3, as DNA: TGTGCCAGCAGTTTTAACGGTGGTTATGGCTACACCTTC. It is translated as CASSFNGGYGYTF.

This clonotype was observed a few times. The V and J genes are TRBV20-1 and TRBJ2-7; 7 bases are shared with TRBD2. CDR3 length: 15 amino acids. Germline V gene data show CDR1 as DFQATT and CDR2 as SNEGSKA (reference sequence). Losses at the gene ends were 3 bases for V and 3 bases for J; bases not matched to a gene: 11. CDR3 sequence reads: CSASTGGGLGYEQYF. For the CDR3, the DNA is TGCAGTGCTAGCACGGGAGGAGGATTGGGCTACGAGCAGTACTTC.

This clonotype turned up a few times. V and J are TRBV29-1 and TRBJ2-5; 7 nucleotides match TRBD1. The V gene's germline CDR1 is SQVTM and CDR2 ANQGSEA. The CDR3 extends over 13 amino acids. Trimming removed 7 bases from V and 7 bases from J; junction bases left unmatched: 12. The CDR3 coding sequence is TGCAGCGCCGGGACAGACCGGGTAGGGACCCAGTACTTC. Translated, it gives CSAGTDRVGTQYF.

This clonotype was detected ten times or more. This chain uses TRBV11-2 with TRBJ2-1, with D hard to call. CDR3 length equals 15 residues. Trimming cost V 1 base and J 7 bases, with 14 bases left between them. The germline CDR1 and CDR2 sequences are SGHAT and FQNNGV. DNA of the CDR3: TGTGCCAGCAGCTTAGCAGATCCCCGGGTGAATGAGCAGTTCTTC. It translates to CASSLADPRVNEQFF.